The TCR beta chain under discussion was sequenced for a study of blood T cell repertoires in COVID-19. This clone came up a few times. Germline CDR1 SNHLY, CDR2 FYNNEI. V dropped 5 bases and J dropped 4 bases, with 12 bases sitting between them. The CDR3 covers 14 residues. How the authors handled the data: Amplification from reference gene primers served as the basis for estimated nucleated cell counts. Here immunoSEQ multiplex PCR was the method, and the copy in TCRdb shows in-frame clones only, minus some. V, J and clone size derive from that table, while D and trimming were established from the DNA sequence. The sample lists over 200,000 clones, roughly nine tenths occurring once.

The chain joins TRBV2 to TRBJ2-1, with D possibly matching TRBD1 (6 bases). Sequencing used PBMCs or T cells enriched from blood (not recorded which). The receptor was derived from a woman younger than 45 with acute COVID-19. CDR3 protein: CASSPGTWYNEQFF. The DNA for the CDR3 is TGTGCCAGCAGTCCCGGGACATGGTACAATGAGCAGTTCTTC. The full variable domain, its missing parts supplied by reference TRBV2 and TRBJ2-1, is EPEVTQTPSHQVTQMGQEVILRCVPISNHLYFYWYRQILGQKVEFLVSFYNNEISEKSEIFDDQFSVERPDGSNFTLKIRSTKLEDSAMYFCASSPGTWYNEQFFGPGTRLTVL.